This record concerns one T cell receptor (beta chain) sequence. Germline assignment: CDR1 SGHNT and CDR2 YYREEE (reference sequence). Unmatched junction bases numbered 9, after V lost 2 bases and J lost 3 bases. The CDR3 covers 16 residues. TCRdb keeps only in-frame clones here, not all; method: immunoSEQ multiplex PCR. Among some 150,000 clones listed, about 88% were seen once. This sample is drawn from a study of blood T cell repertoires in COVID-19. The clonotype was recovered from a woman under 30 who had recovered from COVID-19. The specimen sequenced was PBMCs or T cells enriched from blood (not recorded which). This chain uses TRBV5-4 with TRBJ2-5, with 8 bases identical to TRBD1. The chain's CDR3 is CASSFPGTGQKETQYF. The CDR3 DNA reads TGTGCCAGCAGCTTCCCAGGGACAGGCCAAAAAGAGACCCAGTACTTC.